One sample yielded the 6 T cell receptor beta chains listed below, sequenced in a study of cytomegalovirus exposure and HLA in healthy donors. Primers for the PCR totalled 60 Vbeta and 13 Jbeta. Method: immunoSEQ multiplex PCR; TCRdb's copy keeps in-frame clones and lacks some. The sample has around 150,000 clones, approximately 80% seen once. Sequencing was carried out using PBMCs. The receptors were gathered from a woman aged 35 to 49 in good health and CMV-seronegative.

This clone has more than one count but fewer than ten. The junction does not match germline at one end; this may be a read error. Here the CDR3 DNA reads TGTTCCAGCAGCCCGAGGACTAGCGGGGGTGAAGCTTACAATGAGCAGTTCTTC. Its protein is CSSSPRTSGGEAYNEQFF. V and J are TRBV7-9 and TRBJ2-1; 13 nucleotides match TRBD2. Germline V gene lookup returns CDR1 SEHNR and CDR2 FQNEAQ (reference sequence). The length of the CDR3 is 18 residues. The variable domain in full, with the rest retrieved from reference TRBV7-9 and TRBJ2-1, is DTGVSQNPRHKITKRGQNVTFRCDPISEHNRLYWYRQTLGQGPEFLTYFQNEAQLEKSRLLSDRFSAERPKGSFSTLEIQRTEQGDSAMYLCSSSPRTSGGEAYNEQFFGPGTRLTVL.

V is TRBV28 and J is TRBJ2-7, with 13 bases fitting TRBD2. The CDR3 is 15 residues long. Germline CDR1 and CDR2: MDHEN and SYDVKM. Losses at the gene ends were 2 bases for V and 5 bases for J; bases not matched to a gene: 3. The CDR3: CASSLMGLAGHEQYF. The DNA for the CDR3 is TGTGCCAGCAGTTTAATGGGACTAGCGGGACACGAGCAGTACTTC.

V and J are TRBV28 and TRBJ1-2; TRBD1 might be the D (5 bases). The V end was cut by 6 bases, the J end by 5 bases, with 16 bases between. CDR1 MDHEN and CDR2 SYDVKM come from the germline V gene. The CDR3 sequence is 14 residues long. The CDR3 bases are TGTGCCAGCAGCCGGTGGGGGGGGACTTATGGCTACACCTTC. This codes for CASSRWGGTYGYTF.

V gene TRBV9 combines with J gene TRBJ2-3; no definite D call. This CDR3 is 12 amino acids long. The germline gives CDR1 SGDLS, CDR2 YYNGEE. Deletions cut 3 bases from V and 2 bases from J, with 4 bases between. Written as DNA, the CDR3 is TGTGCCAGCAGCGCCAACACAGATACGCAGTATTTT. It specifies CASSANTDTQYF.

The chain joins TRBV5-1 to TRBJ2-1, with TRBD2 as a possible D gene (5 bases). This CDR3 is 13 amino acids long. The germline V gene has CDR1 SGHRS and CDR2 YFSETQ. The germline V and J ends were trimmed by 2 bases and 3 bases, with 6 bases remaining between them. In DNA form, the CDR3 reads TGCGCCAGCAGCTTTGACTACTACAATGAGCAGTTCTTC. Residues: CASSFDYYNEQFF.

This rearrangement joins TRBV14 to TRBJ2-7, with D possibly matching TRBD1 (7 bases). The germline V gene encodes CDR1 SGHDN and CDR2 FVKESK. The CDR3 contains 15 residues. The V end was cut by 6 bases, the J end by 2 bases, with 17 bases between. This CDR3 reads CASSRGAGGTYEQYF. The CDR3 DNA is TGTGCCAGCAGTCGCGGGGCAGGGGGGACCTACGAGCAGTACTTC.